These 28 T cell receptor beta chains originate from one sample sequenced in a study of blood T cell repertoires in COVID-19. Profiling relied on immunoSEQ multiplex PCR, and the TCRdb table lists in-frame clones only, not all of them. This sample has approximately 350,000 clones, with around 86% found just once. The sequenced material came from PBMCs or T cells enriched from blood (not recorded which). Source of these receptors: a woman aged 45-59 years who had recovered from COVID-19.

The chain combines TRBV7-6 with TRBJ2-7; 8 nucleotides match TRBD2. The CDR3 has 15 amino acids. Germline trimming cut 5 bases from V and 6 bases from J; bases unmatched to any gene: 12. Germline V gives CDR1 SGHVS, CDR2 FNYEAQ. The CDR3 sequence: CASSPLAAPAAEQYF. In DNA, the CDR3 is TGTGCCAGCAGCCCACTAGCGGCCCCCGCAGCCGAGCAGTACTTC. Together with reference TRBV7-6 and TRBJ2-7, the CDR3 gives the full variable domain: GAGVSQSPRYKVTKRGQDVALRCDPISGHVSLYWYRQALGQGPEFLTYFNYEAQQDKSGLPNDRFSAERPEGSISTLTIQRTEQRDSAMYRCASSPLAAPAAEQYFGPGTRLTVT.

The chain carries TRBV7-9 and TRBJ1-2; 7 bases line up with TRBD1. The trim removed 6 bases at V and 7 bases at J, leaving 14 bases unmatched. The CDR3 sequence is 15 residues long. Germline V gene sequence: CDR1 SEHNR, CDR2 FQNEAQ (reference sequence). The CDR3 nucleotides are TGTGCCAGCAGTCTGGTAGGGGGCGGTGTTTCTGGCTACACCTTC. This codes for CASSLVGGGVSGYTF.

The CDR3 nucleotides are TGTGCCAGCAGCCGAGGGAACTACCCCTCGGATACGCAGTATTTT. This encodes CASSRGNYPSDTQYF. The chain couples TRBV3-1 (or the pseudogene TRBV3-2) to TRBJ2-3; D may be TRBD2 (5 bases). CDR1 and CDR2 from the germline V gene are LGHDT and YNNKEL (reference sequence). V dropped 4 bases and J dropped 6 bases, with 17 bases sitting between them. This CDR3 spans 15 amino acids.

As to this clone: This CDR3 is also generated by other DNA sequences in the sample. The chain employs TRBV4-3 and TRBJ1-4; 9 bases are shared with TRBD1. Germline CDR1 is LGHNA and CDR2 is YSLEER. The CDR3 is 14 amino acids. The ends lost 3 bases at V and 7 bases at J; junction bases unmatched: 3. CDR3: CASSQGQGGEKLFF. DNA of the CDR3: TGCGCCAGCAGCCAGGGACAGGGAGGTGAAAAACTGTTTTTT.

The J gene is TRBJ1-4, the V gene TRBV4-3, with 10 bases identical to TRBD1. The V and J ends lost 3 bases and 5 bases, in that order; junction bases with no gene match: 6. The CDR3 sequence is 16 residues long. Germline lookup yields CDR1 LGHNA and CDR2 YSLEER. The CDR3 loop reads CASSQDRDRGNEKLFF. CDR3 sequence (DNA): TGCGCCAGCAGCCAGGACCGGGACAGGGGAAATGAAAAACTGTTTTTT.

The V call is TRBV2, the J call TRBJ1-4; weak D call: TRBD1 (5 bases). The CDR3 loop spans 15 amino acids. Trimming shortened V by 6 bases and J by 4 bases, and 15 bases separated the two germline ends. Germline V lookup: CDR1 SNHLY, CDR2 FYNNEI. The CDR3 is CASSGLLGGNEKLFF. CDR3 DNA: TGTGCCAGCAGCGGACTCCTGGGGGGTAATGAAAAACTGTTTTTT.

This chain's CDR3 is CASSILRSTNEKLFF. The DNA of the CDR3 is TGTGCCAGTAGTATATTACGGTCAACTAATGAAAAACTGTTTTTT. This rearrangement joins TRBV19 to TRBJ1-4; no clear D. This CDR3 region has 15 residues. V lost 2 bases, J lost 0 bases, and 7 bases lay in between. Germline lookup yields CDR1 LNHDA and CDR2 SQIVND (reference sequence).

As DNA, the CDR3 is TGCAGTGCTAGTGCAGGCTCCTACGAGCAGTACTTC. Its translation: CSASAGSYEQYF. The chain joins TRBV20-1 to TRBJ2-7; no clear D gene. The V gene's germline CDR1 is DFQATT and CDR2 SNEGSKA (reference sequence). V dropped 3 bases and J dropped 0 bases, with 6 bases sitting between them. The CDR3 spans 12 residues.

The chain links TRBV6-6 to TRBJ1-6; unclear D gene. Trimming left V 4 bases short and J 6 bases short, with 10 bases between. The CDR3 length is 14 residues. CDR1 is MNHNY, CDR2 SVGAGI, per germline (reference sequence). The CDR3: CASSSAKSNSPLHF. DNA for the CDR3: TGTGCCAGCAGTTCCGCTAAGTCTAATTCACCCCTCCACTTT.

The chain combines TRBV5-1 with TRBJ1-1; 10 bases line up with TRBD1. The CDR3 spans 16 residues. Trimming at V came to 7 bases and at J to 1 base, leaving 10 bases not matched to a gene. From germline, CDR1 is SGHRS and CDR2 YFSETQ. CDR3: CASVPGTGVGNTEAFF. The CDR3 DNA reads as TGCGCCAGCGTCCCCGGGACAGGGGTGGGGAACACTGAAGCTTTCTTT.

This clone appeared a single time. The rearrangement joins TRBV28 to TRBJ2-1, with 9 bases identical to TRBD1. After removal of 10 bases from V and 1 base from J, the junction contained 14 bases not matched to a gene. In germline, CDR1 is MDHEN, CDR2 SYDVKM. The CDR3 runs 17 residues. The CDR3 loop is CATQPGQGILSYNEQFF. CDR3 DNA sequence: TGTGCCACCCAACCTGGACAGGGGATTCTGTCCTACAATGAGCAGTTCTTC.

The chain joins TRBV19 to TRBJ1-3; D uncertain. CDR1 LNHDA and CDR2 SQIVND come from the germline V gene (reference sequence). This CDR3 region has 14 residues. The V end was cut by 8 bases, the J end by 0 bases, with 11 bases between. The CDR3 region is CASQEGRSGNTIYF. The CDR3 DNA follows: TGTGCCAGTCAAGAGGGCCGCTCTGGAAACACCATATATTTT. Looking up the rest from reference TRBV19 and TRBJ1-3 gives the full variable domain: DGGITQSPKYLFRKEGQNVTLSCEQNLNHDAMYWYRQDPGQGLRLIYYSQIVNDFQKGDIAEGYSVSREKKESFPLTVTSAQKNPTAFYLCASQEGRSGNTIYFGEGSWLTVV.

V usage is TRBV30 and J usage is TRBJ1-1, with a possible D match to TRBD1 (6 bases). Germline CDR1 reads GTSNPN; CDR2 reads SVGIG (reference sequence). The V end lost 5 bases, the J end lost 0 bases, and 16 bases lay between the germline ends. This CDR3 has 15 amino acids. CDR3 sequence: CAWGSGQTMNTEAFF. CDR3 DNA sequence: TGTGCCTGGGGGAGCGGACAGACCATGAACACTGAAGCTTTCTTT.

This clone was counted only a few times. The chain recombines TRBV5-1 with TRBJ1-2; tentatively, D is TRBD1 (6 bases). V gave up 6 bases and J gave up 4 bases, with 16 bases separating them. This CDR3 is 14 amino acids long. Germline V lookup: CDR1 SGHRS, CDR2 YFSETQ. The CDR3 DNA follows: TGCGCCAGCACACCGGACAGCCAAATCTATGGCTACACCTTC. Amino acids: CASTPDSQIYGYTF.

The rearrangement joins TRBV5-1 to TRBJ2-2; no clear D gene. This CDR3 is built from 15 residues. Germline assignment: CDR1 SGHRS and CDR2 YFSETQ. Trimming shortened V by 2 bases and J by 1 base, and 9 bases separated the two germline ends. The CDR3 is CASSFFGQNTGELFF. The CDR3 DNA follows: TGCGCCAGCAGCTTCTTCGGTCAGAACACCGGGGAGCTGTTTTTT.

The chain carries TRBV4-2 and TRBJ2-7; tentatively, D is TRBD2 (6 bases). This CDR3 is 15 amino acids long. Germline V CDR1 and CDR2: LGHNA, YNFKEQ. V was pared by 1 base and J by 2 bases, with 12 bases between. The CDR3 region is CASSQGLVITYEQYF. In DNA form, the CDR3 reads TGTGCCAGCAGCCAAGGACTAGTGATTACCTACGAGCAGTACTTC.

This clone has more than one count but fewer than ten. This sequence joins TRBV5-1 and TRBJ2-5, with 7 bases identical to TRBD2. Trimming at V came to 4 bases and at J to 7 bases, leaving 13 bases not matched to a gene. Germline-derived CDR1 and CDR2 are SGHRS and YFSETQ. The CDR3 sequence is 15 residues long. CDR3 sequence: CASSPGGLAKATQYF. In DNA, the CDR3 is TGCGCCAGCAGCCCGGGGGGACTGGCTAAGGCGACCCAGTACTTC.

This clone was counted a single time. The chain recombines TRBV27 with TRBJ2-1; 14 bases agree with TRBD2. V shed 0 bases and J 8 bases; nucleotides not matched to a gene: 9. CDR3 length equals 18 residues. Germline CDR1 MNHEY, CDR2 SMNVEV (reference sequence). In nucleotides, the CDR3 is TGTGCCAGCAGTTTATCGAAGGGACTAGCGGGAGTTTCTGATGAGCAGTTCTTC. Translated, it gives CASSLSKGLAGVSDEQFF.

This rearrangement joins TRBV2 to TRBJ1-2, with TRBD1 matching 8 bases. V dropped 4 bases and J dropped 8; count of bases not matched to a gene: 9. The CDR3 runs 14 residues. In germline, CDR1 is SNHLY, CDR2 FYNNEI. The CDR3 spells CASSGGQGATGYTF. The CDR3 region has the DNA TGTGCCAGCAGTGGAGGACAGGGTGCCACCGGCTACACCTTC.

This clone was counted once. The chain links TRBV5-1 to TRBJ1-2; 8 nucleotides match TRBD1. Trimming cost V 0 bases and J 8 bases; bases outside gene matches: 3. Germline CDR1 is SGHRS and CDR2 is YFSETQ. The CDR3 runs 13 residues. This chain's CDR3 is CASSLAGGSGYTF. The CDR3 DNA is TGCGCCAGCAGCTTGGCAGGGGGCAGCGGCTACACCTTC.

This clone was detected only a few times. The chain recombines TRBV6-5 with TRBJ1-2, with TRBD1 matching 7 bases. Germline-derived CDR1 and CDR2 are MNHEY and SVGAGI. This CDR3 contains 13 residues. The J segment lost 2 bases and the V segment lost 8 bases, leaving 5 bases of the junction unmatched. The chain's CDR3 is CASETGSNYGYTF. The CDR3 DNA sequence: TGTGCCAGCGAGACAGGGTCGAACTATGGCTACACCTTC.

Comment on this clone: The sample carries other DNA sequences with the same CDR3. The chain recombines TRBV6-2 or TRBV6-3 with TRBJ2-7; D remains ambiguous. V shed 4 bases and J shed 3 bases, with 4 bases lying between them. CDR1 and CDR2 (germline): MNHEY, SVGEGT. CDR3 length: 11 amino acids. The DNA of the CDR3 is TGTGCCAGCAGTTCGTTCTACGAGCAGTACTTC. This sequence encodes CASSSFYEQYF.

V and J are TRBV4-3 and TRBJ1-2, with 8 bases that match TRBD1. Germline lookup yields CDR1 LGHNA and CDR2 YSLEER. J lost 4 bases, V lost 3 bases, and 10 bases had no gene match. The length of the CDR3 is 16 residues. The CDR3 loop reads CASSQGGQGLAYGYTF. The CDR3 nucleotides are TGCGCCAGCAGCCAGGGAGGACAGGGTTTGGCCTATGGCTACACCTTC.

This clone was detected only once. The chain has TRBV6-5 and TRBJ1-1; 7 bases align to TRBD1. In germline, CDR1 is MNHEY, CDR2 SVGAGI. The CDR3 has 15 residues. The ends lost 5 bases at V and 0 bases at J; junction bases unmatched: 6. The CDR3 is CASSRGQVLNTEAFF. The CDR3 nucleotides read TGTGCCAGCAGTCGCGGACAGGTATTGAACACTGAAGCTTTCTTT.

This clone has only a few counts. This chain links TRBV7-3 with TRBJ2-2; maybe TRBD1 (5 bases). The CDR3 is made up of 14 amino acids. V was shortened by 4 bases and J by 4 bases, with 10 bases between the two germline ends. Germline values: CDR1 SGHTA, CDR2 FQGTGA. The CDR3 nucleotides are TGTGCCAGCAGCTCACAAAGGGGCACCGGGGAGCTGTTTTTT. Protein sequence: CASSSQRGTGELFF.

This chain joins TRBV11-1 and TRBJ2-5, with TRBD2 identical over 10 bases. The CDR3 sequence is 16 residues long. Germline assignment: CDR1 SGHAT and CDR2 FQDESV (reference sequence). Unmatched junction bases numbered 6, after V lost 0 bases and J lost 5 bases. The CDR3 loop reads CASSLAGLAGVETQYF. DNA of the CDR3: TGTGCCAGCAGCTTAGCGGGTCTAGCGGGGGTGGAGACCCAGTACTTC.

This clone was seen only once. The chain couples TRBV6-1 to TRBJ2-7; 12 positions agree with TRBD2. Germline lookup yields CDR1 MNHNS and CDR2 SASEGT. Trimming removed 3 bases from V and 0 bases from J; junction bases left unmatched: 3. The length of the CDR3 is 16 residues. CDR3 amino acids: CASSDGLAGSSYEQYF. CDR3 coding DNA: TGTGCCAGCAGTGACGGACTAGCGGGAAGCTCCTACGAGCAGTACTTC.

This chain joins TRBV7-2 and TRBJ2-5, with D possibly matching TRBD2 (5 bases). V was cut by 3 bases and J by 4 bases, with 15 bases left in between. CDR1 and CDR2 (germline): SGHTA, FQGNSA. The CDR3 runs 15 residues. CDR3 residues: CASSLRPRGIETQYF. In DNA, the CDR3 is TGTGCCAGCAGCTTGCGGCCCAGAGGGATAGAGACCCAGTACTTC.